The clone carrying this T cell receptor (beta chain) was counted many times. This record comes from a study of CD8 T cells in ankylosing spondylitis. MiXCR, applied by TCRdb to the 5' RACE reads, yields one record per CDR3 protein. Among some 140,000 distinct CDR3 sequences listed, 8% to 9% were seen once. Germline V gives CDR1 KGHSH, CDR2 LQKENI. V trimming: 5 bases; J trimming: 10 bases; junction bases outside the gene matches: 17. CDR3 length: 16 amino acids. This TCR derives from a male donor with ankylosing spondylitis. This chain connects TRBV18 to TRBJ2-1; 7 nucleotides line up with TRBD1. The sequenced sample consisted of synovial fluid, either unsorted or a sorted T cell fraction (not recorded which). CDR3 sequence (DNA): TGTGCCAGCTCATACGGCACGGCGAGGTGGGGACAGGAGCAGTTCTTC. It encodes CASSYGTARWGQEQFF. Full variable domain (missing parts from reference TRBV18 and TRBJ2-1): NAGVMQNPRHLVRRRGQEARLRCSPMKGHSHVYWYRQLPEEGLKFMVYLQKENIIDESGMPKERFSAEFPKEGPSILRIQQVVRGDSAAYFCASSYGTARWGQEQFFGPGTRLTVL.